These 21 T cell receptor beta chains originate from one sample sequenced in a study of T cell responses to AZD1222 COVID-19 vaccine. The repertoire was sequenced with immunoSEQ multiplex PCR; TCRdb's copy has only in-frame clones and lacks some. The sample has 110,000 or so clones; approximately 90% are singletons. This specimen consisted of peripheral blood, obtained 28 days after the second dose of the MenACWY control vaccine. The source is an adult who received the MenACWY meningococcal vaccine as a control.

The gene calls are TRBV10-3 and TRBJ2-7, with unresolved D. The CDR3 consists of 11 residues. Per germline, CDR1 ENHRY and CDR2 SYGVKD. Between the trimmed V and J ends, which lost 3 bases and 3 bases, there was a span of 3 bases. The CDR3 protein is CAISDSYEQYV. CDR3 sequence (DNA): TGTGCCATCAGTGACAGCTACGAGCAGTACGTC.

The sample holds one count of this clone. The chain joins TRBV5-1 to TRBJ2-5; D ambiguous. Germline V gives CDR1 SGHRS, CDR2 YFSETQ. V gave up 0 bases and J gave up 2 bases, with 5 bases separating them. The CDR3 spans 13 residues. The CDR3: CASSLESQETQYF. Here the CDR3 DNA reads TGCGCCAGCAGCTTGGAATCGCAAGAGACCCAGTACTTC. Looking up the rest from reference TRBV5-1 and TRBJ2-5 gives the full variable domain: KAGVTQTPRYLIKTRGQQVTLSCSPISGHRSVSWYQQTPGQGLQFLFEYFSETQRNKGNFPGRFSGRQFSNSRSEMNVSTLELGDSALYLCASSLESQETQYFGPGTRLLVL.

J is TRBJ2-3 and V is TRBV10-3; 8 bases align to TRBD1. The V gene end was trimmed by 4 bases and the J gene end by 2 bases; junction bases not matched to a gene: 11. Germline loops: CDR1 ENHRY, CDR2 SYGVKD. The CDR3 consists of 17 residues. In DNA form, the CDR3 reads TGTGCCATCAGTGGCTCTACAGGGGGTAGTTCCACAGATACGCAGTATTTT. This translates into CAISGSTGGSSTDTQYF.

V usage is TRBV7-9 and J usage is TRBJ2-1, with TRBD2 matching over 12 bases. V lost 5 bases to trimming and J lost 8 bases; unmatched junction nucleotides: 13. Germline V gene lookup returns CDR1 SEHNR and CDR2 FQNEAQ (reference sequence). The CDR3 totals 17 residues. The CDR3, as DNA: TGTGCCAGCAGCCCCATGGTGCCTAGCGGGAGGGACGATGAGCAGTTCTTC. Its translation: CASSPMVPSGRDDEQFF.

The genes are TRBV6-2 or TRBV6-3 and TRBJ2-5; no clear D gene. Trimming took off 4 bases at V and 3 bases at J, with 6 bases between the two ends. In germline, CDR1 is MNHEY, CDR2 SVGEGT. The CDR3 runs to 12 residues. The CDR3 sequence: CASSFTEETQYF. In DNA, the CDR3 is TGTGCCAGCAGTTTTACGGAAGAGACCCAGTACTTC.

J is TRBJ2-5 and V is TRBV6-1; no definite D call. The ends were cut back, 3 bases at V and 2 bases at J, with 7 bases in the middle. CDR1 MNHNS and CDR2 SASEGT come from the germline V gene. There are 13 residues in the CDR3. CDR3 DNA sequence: TGTGCCAGCAGTGATTCACGGCAAGAGACCCAGTACTTC. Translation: CASSDSRQETQYF.

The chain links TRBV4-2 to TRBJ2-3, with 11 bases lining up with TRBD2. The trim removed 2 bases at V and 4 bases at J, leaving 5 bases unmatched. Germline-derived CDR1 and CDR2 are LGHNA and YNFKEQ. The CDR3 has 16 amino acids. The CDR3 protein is CASSQTSGSGADTQYF. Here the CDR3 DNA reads TGTGCCAGCAGCCAAACTAGCGGGAGTGGGGCAGATACGCAGTATTTT.

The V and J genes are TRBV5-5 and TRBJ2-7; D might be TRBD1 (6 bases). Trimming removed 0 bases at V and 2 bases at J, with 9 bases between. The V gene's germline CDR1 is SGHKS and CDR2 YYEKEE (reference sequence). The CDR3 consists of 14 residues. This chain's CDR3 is CASSLGRDTYEQYV. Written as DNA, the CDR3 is TGTGCCAGCAGCTTGGGCAGGGACACCTACGAGCAGTACGTC.

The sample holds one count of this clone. CDR3 sequence reads: CATSRGGKTNLEQYV. The CDR3 nucleotides read TGTGCCACCAGCAGAGGAGGAAAGACCAACCTGGAGCAGTACGTC. The chain has TRBV15 and TRBJ2-7, with D unclear. The germline gives CDR1 LNHNV, CDR2 YYDKDF (reference sequence). This CDR3 is 15 amino acids long. V dropped 1 base and J dropped 7 bases, with 17 bases sitting between them.

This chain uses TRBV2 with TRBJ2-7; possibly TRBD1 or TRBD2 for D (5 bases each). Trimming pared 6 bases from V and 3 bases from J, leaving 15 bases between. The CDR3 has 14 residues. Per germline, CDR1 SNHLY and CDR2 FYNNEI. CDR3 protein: CASSDGTDDYEQYV. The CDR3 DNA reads TGTGCCAGCAGCGACGGGACGGATGACTACGAGCAGTACGTC.

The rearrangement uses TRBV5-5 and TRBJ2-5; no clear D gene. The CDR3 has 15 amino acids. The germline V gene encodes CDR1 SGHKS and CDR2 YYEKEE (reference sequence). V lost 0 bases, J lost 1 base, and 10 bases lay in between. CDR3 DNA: TGTGCCAGCAGCTTGGCGGTGATGACCCAAGAGACCCAGTACTTC. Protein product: CASSLAVMTQETQYF.

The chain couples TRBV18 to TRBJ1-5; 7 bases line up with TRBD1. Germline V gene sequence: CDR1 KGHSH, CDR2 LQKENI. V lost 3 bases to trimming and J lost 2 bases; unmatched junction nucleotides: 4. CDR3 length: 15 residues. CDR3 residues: CASSPVGGGNQPQHF. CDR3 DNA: TGTGCCAGCTCACCGGTAGGGGGCGGCAATCAGCCCCAGCATTTT.

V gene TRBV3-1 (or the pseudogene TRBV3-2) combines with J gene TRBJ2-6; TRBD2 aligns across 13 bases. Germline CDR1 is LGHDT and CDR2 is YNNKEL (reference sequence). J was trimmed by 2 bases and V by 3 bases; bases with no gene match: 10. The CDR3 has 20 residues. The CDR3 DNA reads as TGTGCCAGCAGCCAGAGCAGGGGACTAGCGGGAATAGCTGGGGCCAACGTCCTGACTTTC. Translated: CASSQSRGLAGIAGANVLTF.

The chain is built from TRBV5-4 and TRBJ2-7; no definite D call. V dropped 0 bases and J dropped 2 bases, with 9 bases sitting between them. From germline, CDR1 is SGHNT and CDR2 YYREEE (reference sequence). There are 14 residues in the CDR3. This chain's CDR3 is CASSLGGTAYEQYV. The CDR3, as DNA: TGTGCCAGCAGCTTGGGGGGTACGGCCTACGAGCAGTACGTC.

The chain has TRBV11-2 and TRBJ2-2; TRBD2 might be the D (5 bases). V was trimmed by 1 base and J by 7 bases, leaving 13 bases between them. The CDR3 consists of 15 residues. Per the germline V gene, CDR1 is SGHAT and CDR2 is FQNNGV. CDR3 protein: CASSLVEGQHGELFF. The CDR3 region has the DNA TGTGCCAGCAGCTTAGTCGAGGGCCAGCACGGGGAGCTGTTTTTT. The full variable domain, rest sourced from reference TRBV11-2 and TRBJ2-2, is EAGVAQSPRYKIIEKRQSVAFWCNPISGHATLYWYQQILGQGPKLLIQFQNNGVVDDSQLPKDRFSAERLKGVDSTLKIQPAKLEDSAVYLCASSLVEGQHGELFFGEGSRLTVL.

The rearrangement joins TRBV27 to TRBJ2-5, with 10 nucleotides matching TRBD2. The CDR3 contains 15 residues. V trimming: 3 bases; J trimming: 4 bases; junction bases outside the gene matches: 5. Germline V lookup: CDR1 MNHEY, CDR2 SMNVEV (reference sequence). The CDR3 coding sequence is TGTGCCAGCAGTTTTAGCGGGGGGTGGGGAGAGACCCAGTACTTC. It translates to CASSFSGGWGETQYF.

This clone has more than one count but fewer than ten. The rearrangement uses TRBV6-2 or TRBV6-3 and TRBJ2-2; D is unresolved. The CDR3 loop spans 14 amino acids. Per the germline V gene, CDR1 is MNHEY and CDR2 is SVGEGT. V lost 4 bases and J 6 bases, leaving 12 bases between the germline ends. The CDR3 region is CASSSLLEPGELFF. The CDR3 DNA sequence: TGTGCCAGCAGTTCCCTCCTAGAACCCGGGGAGCTGTTTTTT.

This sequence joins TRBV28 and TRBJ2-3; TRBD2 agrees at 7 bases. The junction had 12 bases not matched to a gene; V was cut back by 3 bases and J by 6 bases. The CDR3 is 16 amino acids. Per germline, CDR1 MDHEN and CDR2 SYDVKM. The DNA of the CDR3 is TGTGCCAGCAGTTTGGGCACTAGCGAACCTCTGGATACGCAGTATTTT. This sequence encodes CASSLGTSEPLDTQYF.

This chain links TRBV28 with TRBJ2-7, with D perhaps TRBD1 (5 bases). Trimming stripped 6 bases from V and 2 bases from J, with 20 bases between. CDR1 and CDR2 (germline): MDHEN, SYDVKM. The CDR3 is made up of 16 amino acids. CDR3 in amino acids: CASSSKWGPSPYEQYF. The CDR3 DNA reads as TGTGCCAGCAGCTCCAAATGGGGCCCCAGCCCCTACGAGCAGTACTTC.

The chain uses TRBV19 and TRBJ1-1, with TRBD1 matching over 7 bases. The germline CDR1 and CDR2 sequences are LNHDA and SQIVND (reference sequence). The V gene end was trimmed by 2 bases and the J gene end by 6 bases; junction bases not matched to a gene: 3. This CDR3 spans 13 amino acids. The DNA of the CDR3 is TGTGCCAGTAGTATAACAGGGGTCGCTGAAGCTTTCTTT. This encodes CASSITGVAEAFF.

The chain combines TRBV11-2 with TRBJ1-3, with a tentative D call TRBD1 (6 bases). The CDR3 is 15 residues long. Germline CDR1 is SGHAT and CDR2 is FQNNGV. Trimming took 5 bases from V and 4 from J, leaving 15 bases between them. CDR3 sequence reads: CASSPRRGGGNTIYF. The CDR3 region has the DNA TGTGCCAGCAGCCCGCGCAGGGGAGGAGGAAACACCATATATTTT.